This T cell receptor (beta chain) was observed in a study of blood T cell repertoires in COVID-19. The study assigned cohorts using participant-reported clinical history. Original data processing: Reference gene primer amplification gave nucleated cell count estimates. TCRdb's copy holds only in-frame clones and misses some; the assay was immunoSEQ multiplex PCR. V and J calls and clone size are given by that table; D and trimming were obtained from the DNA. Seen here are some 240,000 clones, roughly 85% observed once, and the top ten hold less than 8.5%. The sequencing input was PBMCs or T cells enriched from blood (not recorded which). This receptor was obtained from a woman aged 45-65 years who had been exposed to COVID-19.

The CDR3 loop reads CASSLVAGRDGLLALHF. As DNA, the CDR3 is TGTGCCAGCAGCTTAGTGGCGGGGAGGGACGGCCTTCTGGCCCTCCACTTT. V is TRBV11-2 and J is TRBJ1-6; D might be TRBD1 (5 bases). Germline V gives CDR1 SGHAT, CDR2 FQNNGV. Trimming shortened V by 1 base and J by 14 bases, and 24 bases separated the two germline ends. The CDR3 contains 17 residues. Full variable domain (rest looked up from reference TRBV11-2 and TRBJ1-6): EAGVAQSPRYKIIEKRQSVAFWCNPISGHATLYWYQQILGQGPKLLIQFQNNGVVDDSQLPKDRFSAERLKGVDSTLKIQPAKLEDSAVYLCASSLVAGRDGLLALHFGNGTRLTVT.